This T cell receptor beta chain was observed in a study of cytomegalovirus exposure and HLA in healthy donors. Overall study findings and caveats: TRBV6-2, TRBV6-3 and some other V segments were unresolvable in 87-base-pair reads. Among TCR sequences, most were rare, though some public TCRs appeared in many donors.

This clone turned up a few times. The antigen is not known. Per germline, CDR1 MDHEN and CDR2 SYDVKM. Trimming at V came to 7 bases and at J to 12 bases, leaving 14 bases not matched to a gene. The CDR3 has 16 amino acids. Primers: 60 Vbeta forward and 13 Jbeta reverse. Some clones are missing from TCRdb's copy, which holds only in-frame ones; the method was immunoSEQ multiplex PCR. The sample consists of roughly 190,000 clones, almost 75% of them appearing once. The receptor comes from a woman aged 25 to 45 in good health and CMV-seropositive. Material: PBMCs. This chain uses TRBV28 with TRBJ2-1; TRBD2 aligns across 14 bases. CDR3 sequence reads: CASKPPGTSGSIRQFF. CDR3 coding DNA: TGTGCCAGCAAGCCCCCCGGGACTAGCGGGAGTATCCGGCAGTTCTTC.